This T cell receptor (beta chain) is drawn from a study of OX40 agonist ivuxolimab in advanced cancers. Trimming shortened V by 5 bases and J by 9 bases, and 17 bases separated the two germline ends. The CDR3 consists of 13 residues. Germline CDR1 is SQVTM and CDR2 is ANQGSEA. This clone was seen more than once but under ten times. The protocol was immunoSEQ multiplex PCR, while the TCRdb copy is restricted to in-frame clones and leaves out a portion. The sample holds more than 70,000 clones, almost 85% seen once. The rearrangement uses TRBV29-1 and TRBJ2-1; possibly TRBD2 for D (5 bases). The sequence was obtained from an adult with an advanced solid tumor such as melanoma, head and neck, liver or kidney cancer. Specimen: CD4+ or CD8+ T cells sorted from blood, collected in a trial of the OX40 agonist ivuxolimab. CDR3 loop: CSVPPGPGGEQFF. CDR3 DNA sequence: TGCAGCGTTCCCCCGGGTCCAGGAGGTGAGCAGTTCTTC.